The sequence of this T cell receptor (beta chain) was determined in a study of shared clonotypes between healthy human individuals. Deep was the level used in running the assay. In replicate PCRs of sorted subsets, approximately 210 ng DNA, approximately 30,000 T cell genomes, was used. Sequencing was performed with immunoSEQ multiplex PCR; in TCRdb, only in-frame clones are kept and a portion is missing. The table has some 2 million clones, 90% to 95% seen once. Overall study findings and caveats: In having few donors, the study represented limited genetic and exposure-history diversity.

The CDR3 runs 17 residues. Trimming pared 3 bases from V and 3 bases from J, leaving 19 bases between. This clone was found once. Its antigen remains unidentified. Sequencing was carried out using naive CD4+ T cells sorted from blood. The subset here: CD45RA+ positively selected. This chain joins TRBV5-3 and TRBJ1-5; no clear D. TRBV5-3 is labeled an ORF, and its function is uncertain. The sequence was collected from a man aged 18 to 30 in good health. CDR3 in amino acids: CARSSKHSLGINQPQHF. CDR3 DNA: TGTGCCAGAAGCTCGAAACACAGCCTGGGCATCAATCAGCCCCAGCATTTT.